What follows are 29 T cell receptor beta chains derived from one specimen sequenced in a study of human T cells and chemical hapten exposure. Time point specified: healthy volunteer bleed at 6 weeks. Unfractionated whole blood was the source from which total RNA was extracted. TCRdb fed the RACE reads into MiXCR, producing one record per CDR3 protein. The profile shows about 77,000 distinct CDR3 sequences, approximately 8.6% of them singletons. The source material was whole blood. These receptors were taken from a female donor in good health. Some clones in this sample may be carry-over from other donors' samples.

The table lists this clonotype with a few counts. The chain uses TRBV9 and TRBJ1-2; 9 bases are a match to TRBD1. V gave up 4 bases and J gave up 8 bases; unmatched junction bases: 12. The CDR3 is 15 residues long. Germline-derived CDR1 and CDR2 are SGDLS and YYNGEE. The CDR3 DNA reads as TGTGCCAGCAGCCCCCGGACAGGGGAACACCGGGGCTACACCTTC. It is translated as CASSPRTGEHRGYTF.

This clonotype was seen ten or more times. The V and J genes are TRBV20-1 and TRBJ1-6, with 8 nucleotides matching TRBD1. J lost 0 bases, V lost 1 base, and 11 bases had no gene match. This CDR3 contains 19 residues. Germline CDR1 reads DFQATT; CDR2 reads SNEGSKA (reference sequence). CDR3 nucleotide sequence: TGCAGTGCTAGAGGCCGGGACAGGAGAATTAGCTCCTATAATTCACCCCTCCACTTT. Amino acids: CSARGRDRRISSYNSPLHF.

This clonotype was seen many times. This chain links TRBV7-2 with TRBJ1-1; the D gene is possibly TRBD1 (6 bases). The CDR3 totals 14 residues. Germline V lookup: CDR1 SGHTA, CDR2 FQGNSA. Deletions cut 5 bases from V and 6 bases from J, with 16 bases between. CDR3 sequence (DNA): TGTGCCAGCAGCCGACGATCACAGGGCGCTGAAGCTTTCTTT. Translation: CASSRRSQGAEAFF.

This clonotype was detected many times. The V and J genes are TRBV3-1 and TRBJ2-5; the D is unclear. Trimming removed 0 bases at V and 5 bases at J, with 13 bases between. This CDR3 has 15 amino acids. Germline CDR1 and CDR2: LGHDT and YNNKEL (reference sequence). CDR3 DNA: TGTGCCAGCAGCCAAGATCGTTATGTGGGGGAGACCCAGTACTTC. This gives the protein CASSQDRYVGETQYF.

This clonotype came up a few times. This chain connects TRBV7-9 to TRBJ1-1, with a weak D call TRBD1 (6 bases). V gave up 4 bases and J gave up 0 bases, with 15 bases separating them. Germline loops: CDR1 SEHNR, CDR2 FQNEAQ (reference sequence). The CDR3 length is 16 residues. The CDR3 reads CASSSGEGGMNTEAFF. DNA for the CDR3: TGTGCCAGCAGCTCCGGTGAGGGGGGCATGAACACTGAAGCTTTCTTT.

J is TRBJ1-4 and V is TRBV5-1; TRBD1 aligns across 8 bases. V was clipped by 4 bases and J by 0 bases; unmatched bases: 2. Germline V gene lookup returns CDR1 SGHRS and CDR2 YFSETQ. This CDR3 is built from 15 residues. CDR3 in amino acids: CASSEQGATNEKLFF. In DNA, the CDR3 is TGCGCCAGCAGCGAACAGGGGGCAACTAATGAAAAACTGTTTTTT.

The chain has TRBV7-3 and TRBJ2-7; 9 nucleotides agree with TRBD1. Losses at the gene ends were 5 bases for V and 5 bases for J; bases not matched to a gene: 16. The CDR3 is 17 amino acids. From germline, CDR1 is SGHTA and CDR2 FQGTGA. CDR3 amino acids: CASSPFEGGQGIHEQYF. The CDR3 DNA reads as TGTGCCAGCAGCCCTTTTGAGGGGGGACAGGGTATCCACGAGCAGTACTTC.

About this clonotype: A much larger clone lies one base from this, so it may be a read error. V is TRBV7-3 and J is TRBJ2-3; tentative D call: TRBD2 (5 bases). Germline CDR1 is SGHTA and CDR2 is FQGTGA. This CDR3 contains 14 residues. The CDR3 nucleotides are TGTACCAGCAGCCTACGGACTGGGAAAGATACGCAGTATTTT. It translates to CTSSLRTGKDTQYF.

The chain links TRBV20-1 to TRBJ2-7; TRBD1 matches at 12 bases. Looked up from germline, CDR1 is DFQATT and CDR2 is SNEGSKA (reference sequence). With 6 bases clipped from V and 7 bases from J, the junction kept 7 bases outside the gene matches. The CDR3 is made up of 13 amino acids. CDR3 nucleotide sequence: TGCAGTGCAGAAGGGACAGGGGGCGGAGAGCAGTACTTC. As protein: CSAEGTGGGEQYF.

This clonotype was counted between two and nine times. The chain recombines TRBV7-9 with TRBJ1-1; no firm D call. Germline V CDR1 and CDR2: SEHNR, FQNEAQ (reference sequence). The CDR3 runs to 14 residues. Trimming removed 2 bases at V and 4 bases at J, with 11 bases between. CDR3 nucleotide sequence: TGTGCCAGCAGCTTAAGGCAGCAGAGCACTGAAGCTTTCTTT. Its translation is CASSLRQQSTEAFF.

Many counts were recorded for this clonotype. CDR3 nucleotide sequence: TGTGCCAGCAGACCCAGGGACGTCTACGAGCAGTACTTC. It yields the protein CASRPRDVYEQYF. The chain couples TRBV12-3 or TRBV12-4 to TRBJ2-7; D possibly matches TRBD1 or TRBD2 (5 bases each). The CDR3 sequence is 13 residues long. V was cut by 6 bases and J by 3 bases, with 12 bases left in between.

Only a few counts were recorded for this clonotype. The chain is built from TRBV5-5 and TRBJ1-6, with D hard to call. The V gene lost 4 bases and the J gene lost 11 bases, with 16 bases spanning the gap. The CDR3 covers 14 residues. Germline lookup yields CDR1 SGHKS and CDR2 YYEKEE (reference sequence). The CDR3 DNA follows: TGTGCCAGCAGCCCACAGTCTATTGATGCACCCCTCCACTTT. Protein sequence: CASSPQSIDAPLHF.

This chain connects TRBV7-6 to TRBJ2-3; maybe TRBD2 (6 bases). V was cut by 0 bases and J by 4 bases, with 14 bases left in between. The germline V gene has CDR1 SGHVS and CDR2 FNYEAQ. The CDR3 is 16 amino acids. The CDR3 DNA reads TGTGCCAGCAGCTTAGCAACCCCGGGACTTGCAGATACGCAGTATTTT. It specifies CASSLATPGLADTQYF.

In its sample, this clonotype was seen a few times. The chain links TRBV5-6 to TRBJ2-7; 10 bases line up with TRBD2. The CDR3 loop spans 16 amino acids. Germline CDR1 reads SGHDT; CDR2 reads YYEEEE. Trimming took 2 bases from V and 5 from J; bases not matched to a gene: 10. The CDR3 is CASSLFEIAGGHEQYF. CDR3 coding DNA: TGTGCCAGCAGCTTATTCGAGATAGCGGGGGGCCACGAGCAGTACTTC.

The sample holds a few counts of this clonotype. The chain employs TRBV7-9 and TRBJ1-4; unclear D gene. CDR3 length: 14 amino acids. Germline V gives CDR1 SEHNR, CDR2 FQNEAQ (reference sequence). Trimming cost V 8 bases and J 6 bases, with 16 bases left between them. In DNA form, the CDR3 reads TGTGCCAGCGGTCCTCCTTATCGGGATGAAAAACTGTTTTTT. This encodes CASGPPYRDEKLFF.

In this sample, this clonotype turned up a few times. The genes are TRBV10-3 and TRBJ2-7; 12 bases are a match to TRBD1. Germline V lookup: CDR1 ENHRY, CDR2 SYGVKD. Trimming removed 5 bases from V and 2 bases from J; junction bases left unmatched: 10. The CDR3 contains 17 residues. This CDR3 is CAISILGTGGIAYEQYF. DNA for the CDR3: TGTGCCATCAGTATACTAGGGACAGGGGGCATCGCCTACGAGCAGTACTTC.

Ten or more counts support this clonotype. The rearrangement joins TRBV6-2 or TRBV6-3 to TRBJ2-3, with 11 positions matching TRBD2. The J segment lost 2 bases and the V segment lost 6 bases, leaving 4 bases of the junction unmatched. Per germline, CDR1 MNHEY and CDR2 SVGEGT. CDR3 size: 15 residues. In nucleotides, the CDR3 is TGTGCCAGCAGGGGACTAGCGGTCCCCACAGATACGCAGTATTTT. Translating gives CASRGLAVPTDTQYF.

The chain joins TRBV5-6 to TRBJ1-1, with unresolved D. The length of the CDR3 is 17 residues. With 0 bases removed from V and 2 bases from J, the gap between germline ends came to 17 bases. Germline CDR1 reads SGHDT; CDR2 reads YYEEEE. CDR3 in amino acids: CASSLGGRSPPNTEAFF. DNA for the CDR3: TGTGCCAGCAGCTTGGGCGGCAGGAGTCCTCCTAACACTGAAGCTTTCTTT.

This clonotype was seen a few times. The chain employs TRBV6-2 or TRBV6-3 and TRBJ2-7, with 7 bases that match TRBD1. J gave up 3 bases and V 7 bases, and 6 bases lay outside the gene matches. Germline CDR1 reads MNHEY; CDR2 reads SVGEGT. CDR3 length: 13 residues. The DNA for the CDR3 is TGTGCCAGCATGGGACAGACCAGCTACGAGCAGTACTTC. Protein product: CASMGQTSYEQYF.

This clonotype was detected only a few times. This chain joins TRBV12-3 or TRBV12-4 and TRBJ1-2, with 12 bases identical to TRBD1. CDR3 length: 16 amino acids. V was pared by 6 bases and J by 4 bases, with 9 bases of the junction left unmatched. The CDR3 reads CASRRDRGPDSYGYTF. The CDR3 nucleotides read TGTGCCAGCAGACGGGACAGGGGGCCAGATAGCTATGGCTACACCTTC.

The chain uses TRBV13 and TRBJ2-3; 15 bases are a match to TRBD2. V dropped 5 bases and J dropped 2; count of bases not matched to a gene: 5. The CDR3 length is 17 residues. Germline loops: CDR1 PRHDT, CDR2 FYEKMQ (reference sequence). The chain's CDR3 is CASSQGLAGGVTDTQYF. The CDR3 bases are TGTGCCAGCAGCCAAGGACTAGCGGGGGGGGTCACAGATACGCAGTATTTT. The full variable domain, its missing parts supplied by reference TRBV13 and TRBJ2-3, is AAGVIQSPRHLIKEKRETATLKCYPIPRHDTVYWYQQGPGQDPQFLISFYEKMQSDKGSIPDRFSAQQFSDYHSELNMSSLELGDSALYFCASSQGLAGGVTDTQYFGPGTRLTVL.

The sample holds many counts of this clonotype. The chain carries TRBV15 and TRBJ1-5, with D unresolved. From germline, CDR1 is LNHNV and CDR2 YYDKDF (reference sequence). V lost 5 bases to trimming and J lost 6 bases, with 17 bases between them. CDR3 length: 15 amino acids. CDR3 sequence: CATSRDLGSGQPQHF. The CDR3 nucleotides are TGTGCCACCAGCCGGGATTTGGGGTCAGGTCAGCCCCAGCATTTT.

The chain combines TRBV18 with TRBJ1-6; unclear D gene. Germline assignment: CDR1 KGHSH and CDR2 LQKENI. V was trimmed by 3 bases and J by 8 bases, leaving 11 bases between them. This CDR3 is 14 amino acids long. The CDR3, as DNA: TGTGCCAGCTCACCGAGGCAGGACGATTCACCCCTCCACTTT. Translated, it gives CASSPRQDDSPLHF.

This clonotype occurred many times. The J gene is TRBJ2-7, the V gene TRBV27; possible D gene TRBD1, 5 bases. Germline V gene sequence: CDR1 MNHEY, CDR2 SMNVEV (reference sequence). The CDR3 covers 14 residues. V was shortened by 5 bases and J by 2 bases, with 13 bases between the two germline ends. The CDR3 region is CASSRSGSAYEQYF. The DNA of the CDR3 is TGTGCCAGCAGTAGGTCAGGGTCGGCCTACGAGCAGTACTTC.

In its sample, this clonotype was seen a few times. The rearrangement links TRBV7-3 to TRBJ1-5, with D perhaps TRBD1 (5 bases). The CDR3 is 15 amino acids. The V end lost 3 bases, the J end lost 6 bases, and 15 bases lay between the germline ends. From germline, CDR1 is SGHTA and CDR2 FQGTGA. CDR3 in amino acids: CASSFRGEGVQPQHF. DNA of the CDR3: TGTGCCAGCAGCTTCAGAGGGGAAGGGGTTCAGCCCCAGCATTTT.

This clonotype has a count of ten or more. The chain has TRBV7-3 and TRBJ1-1; tentatively, D is TRBD1 (6 bases). Trimming shortened V by 1 base and J by 0 bases, and 12 bases separated the two germline ends. The CDR3 has 16 residues. Germline V CDR1 and CDR2: SGHTA, FQGTGA. As DNA, the CDR3 is TGTGCCAGCAGCTTAATGGGGGGCGTCATGAACACTGAAGCTTTCTTT. This encodes CASSLMGGVMNTEAFF.

This clonotype was recorded at least ten times. The genes are TRBV7-8 and TRBJ2-7; unclear D gene. Germline V lookup: CDR1 SGHVS, CDR2 FQNEAQ. Trimming shortened V by 3 bases and J by 2 bases, and 8 bases separated the two germline ends. The length of the CDR3 is 13 residues. CDR3 sequence: CASSFGPAYEQYF. Here the CDR3 DNA reads TGTGCCAGCAGCTTCGGTCCGGCCTACGAGCAGTACTTC.

In its sample, this clonotype was seen a few times. The J gene is TRBJ2-2, the V gene TRBV7-9; D assignment may be TRBD1 or TRBD2 (5 bases each). Germline V gene sequence: CDR1 SEHNR, CDR2 FQNEAQ (reference sequence). Trimming cost V 4 bases and J 2 bases, with 11 bases left between them. The CDR3 runs to 15 residues. The CDR3 sequence is CASSSGRPNTGELFF. The CDR3 region has the DNA TGTGCCAGCAGCTCAGGGAGACCTAACACCGGGGAGCTGTTTTTT.

This clonotype was recorded at least ten times. The CDR3 DNA is TGTGCCAGCACAATGACAGGGGCAGGAGAAAAACTGTTTTTT. It is translated as CASTMTGAGEKLFF. V gene TRBV12-3 or TRBV12-4 combines with J gene TRBJ1-4; 8 bases map to TRBD1. Trimming at V came to 7 bases and at J to 8 bases, leaving 9 bases not matched to a gene. The CDR3 consists of 14 residues.